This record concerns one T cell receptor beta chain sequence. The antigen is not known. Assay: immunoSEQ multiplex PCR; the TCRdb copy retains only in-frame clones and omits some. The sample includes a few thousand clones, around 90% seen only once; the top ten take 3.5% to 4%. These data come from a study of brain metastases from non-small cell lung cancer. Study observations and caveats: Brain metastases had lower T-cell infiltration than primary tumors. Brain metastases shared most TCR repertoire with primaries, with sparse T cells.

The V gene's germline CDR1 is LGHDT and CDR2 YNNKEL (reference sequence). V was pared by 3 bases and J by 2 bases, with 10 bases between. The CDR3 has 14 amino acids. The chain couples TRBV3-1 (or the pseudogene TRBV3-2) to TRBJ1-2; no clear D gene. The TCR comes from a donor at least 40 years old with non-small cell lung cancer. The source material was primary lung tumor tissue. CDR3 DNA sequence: TGTGCCAGCAGCCATGGACGAACAAACTATGGCTACACCTTC. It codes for CASSHGRTNYGYTF.